This TCR beta chain was identified during a study of control samples from healthy donors and cancer patients. The germline gives CDR1 KGHSH, CDR2 LQKENI. The CDR3 loop spans 13 amino acids. Trimming took 3 bases from V and 4 from J; bases not matched to a gene: 0. TCRdb's copy holds only in-frame clones and misses some; the assay was immunoSEQ multiplex PCR. Of almost 95,000 clones listed, just over 90% are singletons. The J gene is TRBJ1-2, the V gene TRBV18; TRBD1 matches at 9 bases. The sequencing input was blood. The sequence was collected from a woman aged 18-30 years in good health. As DNA, the CDR3 is TGTGCCAGCTCACCGGGACAGGGCTATGGCTACACCTTC. The encoded protein is CASSPGQGYGYTF.